This T cell receptor (beta chain) was found in a study of radiation and T cells in renal cell carcinoma. Per the germline V gene, CDR1 is SQVTM and CDR2 is ANQGSEA. After removal of 7 bases from V and 1 base from J, the junction contained 19 bases not matched to a gene. The CDR3 extends over 18 amino acids. This sample's time point: baseline pretreatment blood. Treatment indicated: 15 Gy SBRT to primary tumor, nephrectomy 4 weeks later. Data came from immunoSEQ multiplex PCR; TCRdb stores just in-frame clones and leaves some out. This table holds 110,000 to 150,000 clones, approximately 91% found once.

Specimen: blood, collected from a patient whose treatment included radiotherapy and nephrectomy. The chain joins TRBV29-1 to TRBJ1-2; 9 bases fit TRBD1. This TCR was sampled from a woman in her forties or fifties with renal cell carcinoma. The CDR3 sequence: CSATSYRDREYINYGYTF. The CDR3 region has the DNA TGCAGCGCCACCTCGTACCGGGACAGGGAGTATATTAACTATGGCTACACCTTC.